What follows are 4 T cell receptor beta chains derived from one specimen sequenced in a study of T cell responses to AZD1222 COVID-19 vaccine. The repertoire was sequenced with immunoSEQ multiplex PCR; TCRdb's copy has only in-frame clones and lacks some. The sample lists about 86,000 clones, 85% to 90% occurring once. Here the sequenced sample was peripheral blood, taken 28 days after the second AZD1222 dose. The source is an adult who received the AZD1222 COVID-19 vaccine.

The chain couples TRBV6-9 to TRBJ1-2, with D tentatively TRBD1 (6 bases). CDR1 MNHGY and CDR2 SVAAGI come from the germline V gene. The germline V and J ends were trimmed by 6 bases and 4 bases, with 18 bases remaining between them. The CDR3 has 15 amino acids. In nucleotides, the CDR3 is TGTGCCAGCAGCCCAATGGCGGGGGGCGGCTATGGCTACACCTTC. It yields the protein CASSPMAGGGYGYTF.

V is TRBV29-1 and J is TRBJ1-2; possible D gene TRBD1, 5 bases. Between the trimmed V and J ends, which lost 5 bases and 8 bases, there was a span of 24 bases. This CDR3 region has 15 residues. The germline gives CDR1 SQVTM, CDR2 ANQGSEA. Written as DNA, the CDR3 is TGCAGCGTTTGGGACCCTAGCGGGTTGGGTAGGGGCTACACCTTC. Its translation: CSVWDPSGLGRGYTF.

The chain carries TRBV7-2 and TRBJ1-6, with 10 bases matching TRBD1. The germline gives CDR1 SGHTA, CDR2 FQGNSA. Unmatched junction bases numbered 6, after V lost 4 bases and J lost 9 bases. The length of the CDR3 is 15 residues. The CDR3 loop is CASSSWDRGGSPLHF. In DNA, the CDR3 is TGTGCCAGCAGCTCCTGGGACAGGGGAGGTTCACCCCTCCACTTT.

This CDR3 is CASSFSTNTDTQYF. The CDR3 coding sequence is TGCGCCAGCAGCTTTTCCACTAACACAGATACGCAGTATTTT. The rearrangement uses TRBV5-1 and TRBJ2-3; D is unresolved. The CDR3 covers 14 residues. Germline assignment: CDR1 SGHRS and CDR2 YFSETQ. The V and J ends lost 2 bases and 2 bases respectively, with 9 bases between them.